This T cell receptor beta chain is from a study of T-cell reconstitution after alpha-beta-depleted transplantation in children. Study observations and caveats: In patients about two months after transplant, alpha-beta T cells reportedly arose from several hundred expanded graft clones. Counts and diversity of T cells one year after transplant came mostly from newly produced T cells. There were some patients whose high TCRbeta diversity at day 60 came from surviving recipient T cells and thymic progenitors.

V was pared by 9 bases and J by 6 bases, with 13 bases between. CDR3 length: 12 amino acids. Germline V gene lookup returns CDR1 SGHDT and CDR2 YYEEEE. For TCRbeta, the library was prepared with unique molecular identifiers. MiXCR, run by TCRdb on the PCR reads, gives a single entry per CDR3 protein. The table includes more than 500,000 distinct CDR3 sequences, approximately 10% detected once. Notes on this clonotype: Its antigen is unknown.

The input for sequencing was PBMCs, mostly from graft donor cells, taken 180 days after TCRalphabeta/CD19-depleted stem cell transplant. The sequence came from a female patient aged 2-15 years who had a stem cell transplant for aplastic anemia, so the T cells may come from the graft donor. The chain has TRBV5-6 and TRBJ2-1, with a possible D match to TRBD1 (6 bases). This CDR3 reads CATGYRVNEQFF. The CDR3, as DNA: TGTGCCACCGGCTACAGGGTCAATGAGCAGTTCTTC.